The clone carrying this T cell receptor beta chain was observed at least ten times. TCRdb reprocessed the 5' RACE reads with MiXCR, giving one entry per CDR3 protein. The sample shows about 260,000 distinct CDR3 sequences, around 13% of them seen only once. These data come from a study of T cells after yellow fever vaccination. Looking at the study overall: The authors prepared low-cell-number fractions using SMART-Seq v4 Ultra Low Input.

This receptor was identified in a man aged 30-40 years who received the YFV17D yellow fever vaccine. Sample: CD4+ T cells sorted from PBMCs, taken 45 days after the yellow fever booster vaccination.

CDR3 nucleotide sequence: TGTGCCAGCAGCCCGGGATGGGGTCCCACTGAAGCTTTCTTT. Translation: CASSPGWGPTEAFF. The chain uses TRBV7-9 and TRBJ1-1; D unclear. Looked up from germline, CDR1 is SEHNR and CDR2 is FQNEAQ (reference sequence). Trimming removed 5 bases from V and 4 bases from J, with 14 bases in between. The CDR3 runs 14 residues.